This entry features one T cell receptor beta chain sequence. The antigen is undetermined. These data originate in a study of lymphopenia after photon versus proton radiotherapy. Study findings and constraints: Only patients who died were analyzed for survival; proton advantage is unproven. Oligoclonal CD8+ Temra expansion after nadir drove photon patients' diversity drop.

CDR3 length: 16 amino acids. Germline V gene data show CDR1 as SGDLS and CDR2 as YYNGEE. Trimming took 5 bases from V and 1 from J, leaving 18 bases between them. This table comes from immunoSEQ multiplex PCR, and its TCRdb copy is limited to in-frame clones, with some not included. The sample shows tens of thousands of clones, more than 75% of them seen only once. The chain has TRBV9 and TRBJ2-5; D tentatively fits TRBD1 or TRBD2 (5 bases each). This TCR was recovered from a woman in her forties or fifties with cholangiocarcinoma. Source: peripheral blood, taken from a patient treated with photon-based radiotherapy. CDR3 DNA: TGTGCCAGCAGTCGAGGGACGGTAAGCTTCCAAGAGACCCAGTACTTC. It is translated as CASSRGTVSFQETQYF.